This T cell receptor (beta chain) was captured in a study of blood T cells in healthy people across ages. Study-wide results and limits: Comparison with aged donors showed that long-lived donors had more naive CD4+ cells and higher diversity. Lack of knowledge of donor CMV status possibly confounded expanded clonotype changes. Naive and antigen-experienced cells were not separated, limiting conclusive comparison.

J lost 4 bases, V lost 4 bases, and 16 bases had no gene match. The CDR3 extends over 19 amino acids. CDR1 and CDR2 (germline): LGHDT, YNNKEL (reference sequence). Isolation per sample recovered at least 7 million PBMCs. The use of a sample-barcoded 5' primer and a J-beta primer mix characterized a second PCR of about 6 to 11 cycles. Each CDR3 protein is one row after TCRdb ran MiXCR on the 5' RACE reads. The sample records 800,000 or so distinct CDR3 sequences, around 50% being singletons. As for this clonotype: Its antigen is as yet unknown.

The chain couples TRBV3-1 to TRBJ2-3, with 11 positions matching TRBD2. The clonotype originates from a man older than 75 in good health. The specimen sequenced was blood. The CDR3 region is CASSRAHRGLAGTSDTQYF. For the CDR3, the DNA is TGTGCCAGCAGCCGAGCTCACCGAGGACTAGCGGGTACCTCAGATACGCAGTATTTT.